The present entry profiles one TCR beta chain with its context. A single count supports this clone. No cognate antigen has been identified for it. No qualities accompany the bases; no much larger clone lies one base away. This sample includes further DNA sequences coding for the same CDR3. Using the deep immunoSEQ assay, multiplex PCR amplified TCR CDR3 regions from genomic DNA. Extracted genomic DNA from each cell subset was distributed evenly across all wells of several immunoSEQ 96-well plates, and each plate was treated as a replicate. Each replicate PCR for sorted subsets received around 200 ng genomic DNA, equal to about 30,000 T cell genomes. The purified libraries were quantified using a Qubit 3.0 fluorometer, sized with a Bioanalyzer 2100, and then quantified again using the KAPA Library Quantification kit. Each immunoSEQ 96-well plate was sequenced on its own single-read 150-cycle Illumina NextSeq 550 flow cell. As for how the authors treated the data: Because only junctional sequences without quality scores were contained in the immunoSEQ output, filtering matching that applied to full-length reads could not be performed. Sequences were annotated with PyIR, a Python wrapper for IgBLAST v1.9, and V/J genes and CDR3 were assigned using IMGT germline references. Any read was removed if the V/J assignment was weak (E-value above 1e-6), the CDR3 was missing, or the read contained stop codons, out-of-frame junctions, or ambiguous translated residues. A V3J clonotype was defined by an identical inferred V gene, J gene, and CDR3 amino acid sequence. The percentage overlap between two repertoires was calculated by dividing the number of shared unique clonotypes by the size of the smaller repertoire. Richness of each repertoire was evaluated using RTK rarefaction, the Chao1 estimator, and Recon v2.1 estimates of unobserved clonotypes. Generation probabilities were computed with OLGA for all TCRbeta clonotypes obtained by the gDNA method from a handful of donors. In TCRdb, the immuneACCESS table is reduced to in-frame sequences with V and J assigned. These tables do not hold every clone; where another copy was compared, an unresolved V gene accounts for under half, and the others remain unexplained. That table supplies the V and J calls and clone size; D and trimming were determined from the DNA. Within this sample are about 1.1 million clones, with around three quarters of them counted one time only. The ten top clones hold 0.89% of the sample.

From its cysteine to its phenylalanine, the CDR3 spans 13 amino acids. Here the CDR3 DNA is all that survives: 39 bases in frame from base 1. The germline V gene sets CDR1 to MDHEN and CDR2 to SYDVKM. Cut back by 5 bases and 2 bases, the V and J ends lie 9 bases apart. The sample is drawn from a study of shared clonotypes between healthy human individuals (TCRdb year 2020). With respect to the entire study: A couple of women and a few men aged 18 to 49 years were included in the cohort. For each donor, CD4 naive and CD4 memory were each run on three plates, CD8 naive on two plates, and CD8 memory on one plate. The study deeply sequenced blood TCR repertoires of about five healthy adults to estimate repertoire size and the extent of clonotype sharing between individuals. Different laboratories and diverse techniques were used to prepare libraries and sequence TCR repertoires, to increase sequencing depth and limit assay-specific biases. Between about 0.94 and 8.9 billion PBMCs per donor were obtained by leukapheresis.

Study-wide conclusions, independent of this receptor: Higher generation probabilities were observed for clonotypes shared by all four sorted-subset donors than for non-shared clonotypes. Pairwise subsampling led to the expectation that sequencing depth would affect the degree of clonotype sharing among donors. Naive subsets generally had larger estimated clonotype richness than memory subsets did. The small number of donors limited the genetic and exposure-history diversity represented. Sampling was limited to blood, and TCR repertoires in tissue likely differ from TCR repertoires in blood. Across a few donors, about 4.5% of naive CD4, approximately 3.5% of naive CD8, 2% to 2.5% of memory CD4, and roughly 0.41% of memory CD8 clonotypes were shared. Even with the large sequencing depth, rarefaction of the sorted-subset datasets indicated that sequencing was incomplete.

Healthy HIV-negative adults with no recently reported acute infections or vaccinations were included as donors. All donors were Caucasian adults living in Nashville, Tennessee, USA. CD4+ T cells were enriched by magnetic negative selection, after which naive cells were positively selected on CD45RA and the negative fraction was taken as the memory subset. Blood was obtained by leukapheresis, after which PBMCs were separated by Ficoll-Histopaque density gradient centrifugation and cryopreserved in liquid nitrogen vapor phase. Purity and quantity of every magnetically sorted T cell population were checked by analytical flow cytometry. Genomic DNA was isolated from every sorted fraction and measured by UV absorbance on a Nanodrop 2000c.

Specimen: memory CD4+ T cells from PBMCs. What the cell subset or site label conveys for this sample: CD45RA-negative fraction. The clonotype originates from a man younger than 35 in good health. Some clones in this sample may be carry-over from other donors' samples. Here the chain combines TRBV28 and TRBJ1-2; the best D guess is TRBD1, with 6 bases matching. The CDR3: CASSPGQNYGYTF. Here is the DNA: TGTGCCAGCAGTCCAGGACAGAACTATGGCTACACCTTC.